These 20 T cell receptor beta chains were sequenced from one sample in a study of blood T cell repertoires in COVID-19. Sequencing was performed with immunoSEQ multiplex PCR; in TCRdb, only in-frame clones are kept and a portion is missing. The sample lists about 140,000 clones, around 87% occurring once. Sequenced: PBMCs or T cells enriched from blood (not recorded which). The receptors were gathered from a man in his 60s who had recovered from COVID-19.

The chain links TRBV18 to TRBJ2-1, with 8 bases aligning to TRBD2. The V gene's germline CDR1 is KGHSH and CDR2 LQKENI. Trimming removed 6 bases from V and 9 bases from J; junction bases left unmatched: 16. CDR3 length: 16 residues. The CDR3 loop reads CASSEATSALPSEQFF. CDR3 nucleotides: TGTGCCAGCTCGGAAGCGACTAGCGCCCTCCCCTCTGAGCAGTTCTTC.

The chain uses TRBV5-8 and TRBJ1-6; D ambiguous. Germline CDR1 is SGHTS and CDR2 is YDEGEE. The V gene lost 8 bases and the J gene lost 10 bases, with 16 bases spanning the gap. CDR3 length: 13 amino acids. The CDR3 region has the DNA TGTGCCAGTCAGGTCGGGAGCGGCTCACCCCTCCACTTT. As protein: CASQVGSGSPLHF.

The CDR3 is CASSQDIGRAREQYF. The CDR3 coding sequence is TGTGCCAGCAGCCAAGATATAGGCAGGGCTAGAGAGCAGTACTTC. The rearrangement uses TRBV4-2 and TRBJ2-7; TRBD1 might be the D (5 bases). Germline-derived CDR1 and CDR2 are LGHNA and YNFKEQ. The CDR3 has 15 residues. Trimming left V 0 bases short and J 7 bases short, with 16 bases between.

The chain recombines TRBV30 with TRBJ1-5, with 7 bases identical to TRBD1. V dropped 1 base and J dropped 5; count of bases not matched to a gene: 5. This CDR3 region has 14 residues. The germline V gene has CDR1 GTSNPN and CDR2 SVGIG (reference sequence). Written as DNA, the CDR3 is TGTGCCTGGAGTGAACGGACAGGTCATCAGCCCCAGCATTTT. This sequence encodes CAWSERTGHQPQHF.

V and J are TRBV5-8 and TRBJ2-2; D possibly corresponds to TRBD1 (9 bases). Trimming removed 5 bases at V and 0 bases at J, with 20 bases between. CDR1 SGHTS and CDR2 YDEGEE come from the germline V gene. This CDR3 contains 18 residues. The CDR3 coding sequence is TGTGCCAGCAGTTCAGCGGGGGACAGGGAATCGAACACCGGGGAGCTGTTTTTT. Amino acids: CASSSAGDRESNTGELFF.

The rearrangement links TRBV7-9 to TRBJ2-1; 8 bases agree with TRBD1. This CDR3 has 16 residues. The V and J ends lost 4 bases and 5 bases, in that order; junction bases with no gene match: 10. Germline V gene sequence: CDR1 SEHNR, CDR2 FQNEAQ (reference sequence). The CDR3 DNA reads TGTGCCAGCAGCTGGAAGCAGGGGGCTAAGCACAATGAGCAGTTCTTC. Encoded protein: CASSWKQGAKHNEQFF.

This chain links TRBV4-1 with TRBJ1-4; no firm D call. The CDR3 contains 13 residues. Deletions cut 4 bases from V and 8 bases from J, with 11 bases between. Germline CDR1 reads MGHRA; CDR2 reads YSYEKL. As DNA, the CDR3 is TGCGCCAGCAGCCGCCAGGCGGGGGAAAAACTGTTTTTT. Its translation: CASSRQAGEKLFF.

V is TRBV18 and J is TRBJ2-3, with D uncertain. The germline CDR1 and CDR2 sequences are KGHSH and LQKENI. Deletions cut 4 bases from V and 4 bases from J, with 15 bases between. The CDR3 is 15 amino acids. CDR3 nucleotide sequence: TGTGCCAGCTCACAAAGAGGCGTCCGGGCAGATACGCAGTATTTT. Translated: CASSQRGVRADTQYF. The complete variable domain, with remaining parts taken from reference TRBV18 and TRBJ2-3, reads NAGVMQNPRHLVRRRGQEARLRCSPMKGHSHVYWYRQLPEEGLKFMVYLQKENIIDESGMPKERFSAEFPKEGPSILRIQQVVRGDSAAYFCASSQRGVRADTQYFGPGTRLTVL.

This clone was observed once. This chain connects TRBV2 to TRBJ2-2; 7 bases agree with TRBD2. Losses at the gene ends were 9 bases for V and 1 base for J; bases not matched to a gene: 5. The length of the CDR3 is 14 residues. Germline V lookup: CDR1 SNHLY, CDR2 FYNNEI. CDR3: CASGLVVNTGELFF. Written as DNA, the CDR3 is TGTGCCAGTGGACTAGTTGTGAACACCGGGGAGCTGTTTTTT.

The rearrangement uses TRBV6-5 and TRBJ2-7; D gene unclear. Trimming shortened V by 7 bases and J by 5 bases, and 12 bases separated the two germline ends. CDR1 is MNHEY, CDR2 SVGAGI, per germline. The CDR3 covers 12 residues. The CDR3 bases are TGTGCCAGCACTACGACTTGGGACGAGCAGTACTTC. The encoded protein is CASTTTWDEQYF.

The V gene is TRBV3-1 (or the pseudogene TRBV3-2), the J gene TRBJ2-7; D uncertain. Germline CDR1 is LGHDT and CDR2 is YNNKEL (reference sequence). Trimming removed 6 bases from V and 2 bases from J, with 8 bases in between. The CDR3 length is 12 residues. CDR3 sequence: CASSHDTYEQYF. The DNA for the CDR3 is TGTGCCAGCAGTCATGACACCTACGAGCAGTACTTC.

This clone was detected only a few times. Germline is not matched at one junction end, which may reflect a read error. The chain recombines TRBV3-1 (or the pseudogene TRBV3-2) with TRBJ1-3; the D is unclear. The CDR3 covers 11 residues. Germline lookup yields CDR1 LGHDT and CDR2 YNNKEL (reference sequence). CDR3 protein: CASSQGSGTHF. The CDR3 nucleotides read TGTGCCAGCAGCCAAGGGTCGGGTACCCATTTT.

In nucleotides, the CDR3 is TGTGCCAGCAGTTTATCGATAGGCGGCTACTACGAGCAGTACTTC. It encodes CASSLSIGGYYEQYF. The chain has TRBV27 and TRBJ2-7; D is ambiguous. The V end was cut by 0 bases, the J end by 3 bases, with 12 bases between. From germline, CDR1 is MNHEY and CDR2 SMNVEV (reference sequence). The CDR3 runs 15 residues.

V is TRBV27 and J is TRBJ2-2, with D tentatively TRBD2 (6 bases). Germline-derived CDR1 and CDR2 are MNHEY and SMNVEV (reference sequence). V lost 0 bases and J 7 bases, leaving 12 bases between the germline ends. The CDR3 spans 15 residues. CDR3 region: CASSLSRGTGGELFF. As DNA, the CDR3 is TGTGCCAGCAGTTTATCTCGGGGGACGGGCGGGGAGCTGTTTTTT.

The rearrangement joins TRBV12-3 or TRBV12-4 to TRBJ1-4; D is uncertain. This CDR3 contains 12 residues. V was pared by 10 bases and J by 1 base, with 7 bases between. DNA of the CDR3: TGTGCCATTCGGAGAACTAATGAAAAACTGTTTTTT. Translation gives CAIRRTNEKLFF.

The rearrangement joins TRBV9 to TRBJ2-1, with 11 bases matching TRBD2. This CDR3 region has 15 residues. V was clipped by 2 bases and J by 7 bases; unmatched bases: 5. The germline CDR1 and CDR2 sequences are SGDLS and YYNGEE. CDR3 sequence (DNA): TGTGCCAGCAGCGTCGGGACTAGCGGAGGTAATGAGCAGTTCTTC. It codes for CASSVGTSGGNEQFF. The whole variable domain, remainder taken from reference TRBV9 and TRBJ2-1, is DSGVTQTPKHLITATGQRVTLRCSPRSGDLSVYWYQQSLDQGLQFLIQYYNGEERAKGNILERFSAQQFPDLHSELNLSSLELGDSALYFCASSVGTSGGNEQFFGPGTRLTVL.

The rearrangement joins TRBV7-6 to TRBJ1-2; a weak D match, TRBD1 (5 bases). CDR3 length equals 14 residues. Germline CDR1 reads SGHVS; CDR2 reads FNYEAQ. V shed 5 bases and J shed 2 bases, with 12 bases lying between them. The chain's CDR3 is CASSPTDLNYGYTF. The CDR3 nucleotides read TGTGCCAGCAGCCCGACAGACCTGAACTATGGCTACACCTTC.

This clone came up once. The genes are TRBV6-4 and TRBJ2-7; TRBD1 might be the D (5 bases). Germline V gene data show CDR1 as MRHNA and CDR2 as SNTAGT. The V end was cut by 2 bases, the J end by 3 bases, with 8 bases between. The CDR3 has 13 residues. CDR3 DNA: TGTGCCAGCAGTGACGGGGCAGGCTACGAGCAGTACTTC. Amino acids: CASSDGAGYEQYF.

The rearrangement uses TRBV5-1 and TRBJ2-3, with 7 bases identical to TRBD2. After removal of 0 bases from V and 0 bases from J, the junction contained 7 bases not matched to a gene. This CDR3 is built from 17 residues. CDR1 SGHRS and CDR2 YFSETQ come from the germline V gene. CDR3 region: CASSLGLLASSTDTQYF. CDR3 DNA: TGCGCCAGCAGCTTGGGGCTACTAGCGTCTAGCACAGATACGCAGTATTTT.

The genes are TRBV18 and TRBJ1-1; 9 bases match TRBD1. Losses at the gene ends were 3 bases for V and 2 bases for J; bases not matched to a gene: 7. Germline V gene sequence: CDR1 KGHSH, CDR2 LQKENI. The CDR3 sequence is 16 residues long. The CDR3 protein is CASSPQTGGTNTEAFF. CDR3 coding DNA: TGTGCCAGCTCACCCCAAACAGGGGGCACCAACACTGAAGCTTTCTTT.